This paragraph reports one T cell receptor beta chain. Its antigen is unidentified. The sample belongs to a study of Ad26.COV2.S vaccination and SARS-CoV-2 variants. Across the whole study: Enrolled in COV1001, the donor was in the Ad26.COV2.S trial arm, which received the vaccine. Whole-study findings and limits: Estimates derived from TCR breadth and depth analyses may have underestimated total T cell responses. The study found similar non-spike TCR breadth in vaccine and placebo recipients.

Germline values: CDR1 MGHRA, CDR2 YSYEKL. This CDR3 has 11 residues. V was clipped by 3 bases and J by 11 bases, with 10 bases between them. Specified treatment: some 20 received Ad26.COV2.S at low or high dose, single or two shots; a few received placebo; per-sample allocation not given. Vaccine and placebo recipients were sampled on day 63 after the first injection. Sequencing was performed with immunoSEQ multiplex PCR; in TCRdb, only in-frame clones are kept and a portion is missing. Among a few hundred thousand clones listed, roughly 84% were seen once. The chain uses TRBV4-1 and TRBJ1-1; unclear D gene. This receptor was identified in a person between 18 and 65 years old who received the Ad26.COV2.S COVID-19 vaccine or a placebo. The sequencing used peripheral blood, collected in a trial of Ad26.COV2.S vaccine versus placebo. CDR3 sequence: CASSQHKEAFF. The CDR3 DNA sequence: TGCGCCAGCAGCCAGCACAAAGAGGCTTTCTTT.